Listed below are T cell receptor beta chains from one sample, sequenced in a study of cytomegalovirus exposure and HLA in healthy donors. TCRdb's table, derived via immunoSEQ multiplex PCR, lists solely in-frame clones and lacks some. Of more than 95,000 clones in the sample, 70% to 80% were seen once. The sample was PBMCs. Receptors originate from a man aged 50-60 years in good health and CMV-seronegative. CDR3s include the opening cysteine and the closing phenylalanine or tryptophan. The D gene is left open where the match is weak. Clone size is not always given. Where it is, it says once, few, many or a class for expanded clones.

d_gene	len	v_gene	j_gene	abundance	CDR3nt	CDR3aa
TRBD1	14	TRBV4-2	TRBJ1-4	NA	TGTGCCAGCAGTCGGACAGGGAATGAGGAAAAACTGTTTTTT	CASSRTGNEEKLFF
NA	17	TRBV4-1	TRBJ2-7	NA	TGCGCCAGCAGCCACTTCACGGGGAACAGTCGCTCCTACGAGCAGTACTTC	CASSHFTGNSRSYEQYF
NA	15	TRBV25-1	TRBJ2-3	NA	TGTGCCAGCAGTGATGTCACCCCCCGAGCAGATACGCAGTATTTT	CASSDVTPRADTQYF
TRBD1	15	TRBV5-1	TRBJ1-1	NA	TGCGCCAGCAGCGCGGCCGGGACAGCGAACACTGAAGCTTTCTTT	CASSAAGTANTEAFF
NA	14	TRBV9	TRBJ2-7	NA	TGTGCCAGCAGCGTAGAACAGTGGCCCTACGAGCAGTACTTC	CASSVEQWPYEQYF
TRBD2	16	TRBV9	TRBJ2-2	NA	TGTGCCAGCAGCGTAGATAGCGGGGGGAACACCGGGGAGCTGTTTTTT	CASSVDSGGNTGELFF
NA	15	TRBV7-2	TRBJ1-2	NA	TGTGCCAGCAGCTTATTACCGGGACAAAACTATGGCTACACCTTC	CASSLLPGQNYGYTF
NA	17	TRBV5-1	TRBJ2-1	NA	TGCGCCAGCAGCCCGGACACGTTAGAAACCTCCTACAATGAGCAGTTCTTC	CASSPDTLETSYNEQFF
NA	15	TRBV7-5	TRBJ2-1	NA	TGTGTCAGAAGCTTAGGAGCAGGGCTCTACAATGAGCAGTTCTTC	CVRSLGAGLYNEQFF
NA	16	TRBV6-6	TRBJ2-4	NA	TGTGCCAGCAGTTACTCGAGGGCGGCAGCCAAAAACATTCAGTACTTC	CASSYSRAAAKNIQYF
NA	15	TRBV5-1	TRBJ1-1	NA	TGCGCCAGCAGCTCTAAGGGGGAGTATGGCACTGAAGCTTTCTTT	CASSSKGEYGTEAFF
TRBD1	15	TRBV5-6	TRBJ1-2	NA	TGTGCCAGCAGCTCCGGGACAGGGGGCATCTATGGCTACACCTTC	CASSSGTGGIYGYTF
NA	13	TRBV19	TRBJ1-5	NA	TGTGCCAGTAGTATAGATTGGGCCCAGCCCCAGCATTTT	CASSIDWAQPQHF
TRBD1	17	TRBV5-4	TRBJ1-1	NA	TGTGCCAGCAGCTTGGGCCAGGGGGCGCGGAGGAACACTGAAGCTTTCTTT	CASSLGQGARRNTEAFF
TRBD1	15	TRBV9	TRBJ1-1	NA	TGTGCCAGCAGCGGCCTCGGGACAGGGTCCACTGAAGCTTTCTTT	CASSGLGTGSTEAFF
TRBD2	15	TRBV7-2	TRBJ2-1	once	TGTGCCAGCAGTCTGATGGGGGGGGCCTACAATGAGCAGTTCTTC	CASSLMGGAYNEQFF
TRBD1	16	TRBV5-1	TRBJ1-1	NA	TGCGCCAGCAGCTTCCGGGACAGGGATTCGAACACTGAAGCTTTCTTT	CASSFRDRDSNTEAFF
NA	13	TRBV19	TRBJ2-7	NA	TGTGCCAGTAGTATCGGCGGGGCCTACGAGCAGTACTTC	CASSIGGAYEQYF
NA	13	TRBV7-9	TRBJ2-1	NA	TGTGCCAGCAGCTCAGACAGGACCGCTGAGCAGTTCTTC	CASSSDRTAEQFF
NA	13	TRBV5-5	TRBJ2-5	NA	TGTGCCAGCAGCTGGGACATTGAAGAGACCCAGTACTTC	CASSWDIEETQYF
NA	14	TRBV5-1	TRBJ2-2	NA	TGCGCCAGCAGCACCGACAGGCCCACCGGGGAGCTGTTTTTT	CASSTDRPTGELFF
NA	13	TRBV7-2	TRBJ2-1	NA	TGTGCCAGCAGGGGGCAGGGGTACAATGAGCAGTTCTTC	CASRGQGYNEQFF
NA	16	TRBV4-1	TRBJ1-5	few	TGCGCCAGCAGCCAAGATCAGGTCCGCAGCAATCAGCCCCAGCATTTT	CASSQDQVRSNQPQHF
TRBD1	15	TRBV6-6	TRBJ2-5	few	TGTGCCAGCAGTTACTCGCGGACAGGGGAAGAGACCCAGTACTTC	CASSYSRTGEETQYF
NA	13	TRBV7-3	TRBJ2-5	NA	TGTGCCAGCAGCTTATCCGGGGGAGAGACCCAGTACTTC	CASSLSGGETQYF
NA	16	TRBV7-9	TRBJ1-2	NA	TGTTCCAGCAGCTTGGGGGTTTGGGGGGGCGCCTATGGCTACACCTTC	CSSSLGVWGGAYGYTF
NA	12	TRBV7-8	TRBJ2-3	few	TGTGCCAGCCGCCAATCAGTAGATACGCAGTATTTT	CASRQSVDTQYF
NA	15	TRBV7-2	TRBJ2-7	NA	TGTGCCAGCAGCCCCACAAGCCGGGACTCCTACGAGCAGTACTTC	CASSPTSRDSYEQYF
NA	15	TRBV28	TRBJ1-5	NA	TGTGCCAGCCTCGGGGAGAGCTATAGCAATCAGCCCCAGCATTTT	CASLGESYSNQPQHF
NA	17	TRBV28	TRBJ1-6	NA	TGTGCCAGCAGTTTATGGGGCCTTCATCTACCTAATTCACCCCTCCACTTT	CASSLWGLHLPNSPLHF
TRBD1	18	TRBV2	TRBJ2-7	NA	TGTGCCAGCAGTGTTTGGGAACAGGGGGCCACCTTAACCTACGAGCAGTACTTC	CASSVWEQGATLTYEQYF
NA	13	TRBV19	TRBJ1-1	few	TGTGCCAGTAAAACAGGGAAGAACACTGAAGCTTTCTTT	CASKTGKNTEAFF
TRBD1	12	TRBV30	TRBJ1-1	NA	TGTGCCTGGAAACAGGGGGCGAGCGAAGCTTTCTTT	CAWKQGASEAFF
NA	13	TRBV15	TRBJ2-2	NA	TGTGCCACCAGCAGAGATCGCGCCGGGGAGCTGTTTTTT	CATSRDRAGELFF
TRBD2	17	TRBV7-3	TRBJ2-3	NA	TGTGCCAGCAGCTTAACGGGCTTAGCGGGGGGCACAGATACGCAGTATTTT	CASSLTGLAGGTDTQYF
NA	16	TRBV21-1	TRBJ2-5	NA	TGTGCCAGCAGCCACCATGGAGGCGGGGGGGAGGAGACCCAGTACTTC	CASSHHGGGGEETQYF
TRBD2	14	TRBV9	TRBJ2-1	NA	TGTGCCAGCAGCGTAGTTGGTAGCGGGGATGAGCAGTTCTTC	CASSVVGSGDEQFF
NA	15	TRBV5-4	TRBJ1-1	few	TGTGCCAGCAGCTTCCAGGGATTAATGAACACTGAAGCTTTCTTT	CASSFQGLMNTEAFF
TRBD2	16	TRBV6-6	TRBJ2-4	few	TGTGCCAGCAGATCCGAGCGGGGGGGGGTCAAAAACATTCAGTACTTC	CASRSERGGVKNIQYF
NA	15	TRBV5-6	TRBJ1-2	NA	TGTGCCAGCAGCTTGGCGGGGGGGGCCTGGTATGGCTACACCTTC	CASSLAGGAWYGYTF